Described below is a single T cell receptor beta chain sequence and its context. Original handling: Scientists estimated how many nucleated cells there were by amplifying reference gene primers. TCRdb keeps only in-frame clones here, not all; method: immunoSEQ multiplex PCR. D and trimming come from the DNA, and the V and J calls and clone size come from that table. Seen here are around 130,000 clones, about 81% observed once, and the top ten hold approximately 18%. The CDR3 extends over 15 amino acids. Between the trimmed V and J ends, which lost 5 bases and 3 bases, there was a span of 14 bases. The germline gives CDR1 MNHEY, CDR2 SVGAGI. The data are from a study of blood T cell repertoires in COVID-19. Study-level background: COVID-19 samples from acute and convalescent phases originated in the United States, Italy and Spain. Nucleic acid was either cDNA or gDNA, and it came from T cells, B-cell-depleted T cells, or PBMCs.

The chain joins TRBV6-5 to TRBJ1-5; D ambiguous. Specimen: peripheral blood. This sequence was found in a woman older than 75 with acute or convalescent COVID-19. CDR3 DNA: TGTGCCAGCAGTCGCACACGAGGGATCAATCAGCCCCAGCATTTT. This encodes CASSRTRGINQPQHF.